Presented here are 20 T cell receptor beta chains from one specimen sequenced in a study of shared T cell receptors in the human thymus. Here immunoSEQ multiplex PCR was the method, and the copy in TCRdb shows in-frame clones only, minus some. The sample lists 600,000 to 900,000 clones, 70% to 90% seen once, with 0.0095% to 0.013% in the top ten. The data were also submitted as part of a second study, on human thymus T cells.

Sequenced input: thymocytes. The receptors stem from a girl under two years old with a congenital heart defect.

This clone was detected only once. The J gene is TRBJ2-1, the V gene TRBV11-2; TRBD2 matches at 8 bases. V lost 6 bases to trimming and J lost 10 bases; unmatched junction nucleotides: 14. This CDR3 comprises 15 residues. Germline-derived CDR1 and CDR2 are SGHAT and FQNNGV. CDR3 nucleotide sequence: TGTGCCAGCAGATTGGGACTAGTGGGGATATTCGAGCAGTTCTTC. It specifies CASRLGLVGIFEQFF.

The chain has TRBV14 and TRBJ2-1, with 9 bases that match TRBD1. The CDR3 is made up of 15 amino acids. Germline V gives CDR1 SGHDN, CDR2 FVKESK. The V gene end was trimmed by 2 bases and the J gene end by 5 bases; junction bases not matched to a gene: 4. The CDR3 DNA is TGTGCCAGCAGCCAACGACAGGGGGTTAACAATGAGCAGTTCTTC. This gives the protein CASSQRQGVNNEQFF.

The J gene is TRBJ1-1, the V gene TRBV27, with D possibly being TRBD1 (5 bases). CDR1 MNHEY and CDR2 SMNVEV come from the germline V gene (reference sequence). The CDR3 is 16 residues long. V was clipped by 4 bases and J by 1 base, with 16 bases between them. The CDR3 bases are TGTGCCAGCAGTTCGACAGTCTTCGTCGAGAACACTGAAGCTTTCTTT. It is translated as CASSSTVFVENTEAFF.

This chain uses TRBV10-3 with TRBJ2-2, with 9 bases matching TRBD1. CDR1 is ENHRY and CDR2 is SYGVKD in the germline V gene. Losses at the gene ends were 5 bases for V and 3 bases for J; bases not matched to a gene: 13. The CDR3 sequence is 18 residues long. The CDR3 sequence: CAISPGQGRKRYTGELFF. DNA of the CDR3: TGTGCCATCAGTCCGGGACAGGGTAGAAAGAGATACACCGGGGAGCTGTTTTTT.

This rearrangement joins TRBV2 to TRBJ2-6, with D tentatively TRBD2 (6 bases). V gave up 8 bases and J gave up 0 bases, with 17 bases separating them. Germline loops: CDR1 SNHLY, CDR2 FYNNEI. CDR3 length: 17 amino acids. Here the CDR3 reads CASLGGTGVSGANVLTF. The CDR3 DNA follows: TGTGCCAGCCTCGGGGGTACGGGAGTCTCTGGGGCCAACGTCCTGACTTTC. Using reference TRBV2 and TRBJ2-6 for the parts outside the CDR3, the full variable domain is EPEVTQTPSHQVTQMGQEVILRCVPISNHLYFYWYRQILGQKVEFLVSFYNNEISEKSEIFDDQFSVERPDGSNFTLKIRSTKLEDSAMYFCASLGGTGVSGANVLTFGAGSRLTVL.

The chain joins TRBV19 to TRBJ1-5; D perhaps matches TRBD1 (5 bases). This CDR3 is built from 16 residues. Germline V gene sequence: CDR1 LNHDA, CDR2 SQIVND (reference sequence). V was clipped by 4 bases and J by 4 bases, with 17 bases between them. The CDR3 here is CASSKGFQGRNQPQHF. The CDR3 bases are TGTGCCAGTAGTAAGGGTTTCCAGGGTAGGAATCAGCCCCAGCATTTT.

The chain links TRBV10-2 to TRBJ1-1; D is ambiguous. The V and J ends lost 3 bases and 1 base respectively, with 6 bases between them. CDR1 is WSHSY, CDR2 SAAADI, per germline. The CDR3 is made up of 13 amino acids. The CDR3 protein is CASSDPQNTEAFF. The CDR3 nucleotides are TGCGCCAGCAGTGACCCCCAGAACACTGAAGCTTTCTTT.

The rearrangement joins TRBV4-3 to TRBJ2-3, with D unclear. Trimming shortened V by 1 base and J by 0 bases, and 8 bases separated the two germline ends. Germline lookup yields CDR1 LGHNA and CDR2 YSLEER. CDR3 length: 15 residues. CDR3 in DNA: TGCGCCAGCAGCCAAGGGGCGTCTAGCACAGATACGCAGTATTTT. It specifies CASSQGASSTDTQYF.

The chain has TRBV7-9 and TRBJ1-2, with D possibly matching TRBD1 (5 bases). The CDR3 is 15 residues long. Trimming removed 5 bases at V and 4 bases at J, with 17 bases between. The germline V gene encodes CDR1 SEHNR and CDR2 FQNEAQ (reference sequence). The CDR3 loop reads CASSLGAGISYGYTF. The CDR3 DNA follows: TGTGCCAGCAGCCTTGGGGCGGGGATCAGCTATGGCTACACCTTC.

This rearrangement joins TRBV4-1 to TRBJ2-7; 14 positions agree with TRBD2. Trimming took 0 bases from V and 2 from J; bases not matched to a gene: 15. Per the germline V gene, CDR1 is MGHRA and CDR2 is YSYEKL. The CDR3 has 21 amino acids. Here the CDR3 reads CASSQEGYSGTSGGRTYEQYF. The CDR3 DNA follows: TGCGCCAGCAGCCAAGAGGGATACTCCGGGACTAGCGGGGGCCGCACCTACGAGCAGTACTTC.

In nucleotides, the CDR3 is TGTGCCAGCAGCCCCGCAGGTAGTCATAGCGAGCAGTACTTC. It is translated as CASSPAGSHSEQYF. V gene TRBV6-1 combines with J gene TRBJ2-7; D is ambiguous. CDR3 length equals 14 residues. CDR1 is MNHNS and CDR2 is SASEGT in the germline V gene. V was clipped by 6 bases and J by 6 bases, with 18 bases between them.

The gene calls are TRBV7-2 and TRBJ1-1; 7 positions match TRBD1. J was trimmed by 0 bases and V by 3 bases; bases with no gene match: 4. Germline V lookup: CDR1 SGHTA, CDR2 FQGNSA. The CDR3 spans 15 residues. This CDR3 is CASSFSTGLNTEAFF. Written as DNA, the CDR3 is TGTGCCAGCAGCTTCTCGACAGGGTTGAACACTGAAGCTTTCTTT.

V and J are TRBV5-5 and TRBJ2-7; D gene unclear. Germline CDR1 SGHKS, CDR2 YYEKEE (reference sequence). Trimming cost V 2 bases and J 1 base, with 7 bases left between them. CDR3 length equals 13 residues. The CDR3, as DNA: TGTGCCAGCAGCTTCGTCCCTTCCTACGAGCAGTACTTC. Translation gives CASSFVPSYEQYF.

The rearrangement links TRBV2 to TRBJ1-2, with D maybe TRBD1 (5 bases). The germline CDR1 and CDR2 sequences are SNHLY and FYNNEI. The V end was cut by 4 bases, the J end by 8 bases, with 11 bases between. The CDR3 contains 12 residues. The CDR3 region is CASSGRVKGYTF. CDR3 in DNA: TGTGCCAGCAGTGGCAGGGTGAAGGGCTACACCTTC. The full variable domain, with the rest looked up from reference TRBV2 and TRBJ1-2, is EPEVTQTPSHQVTQMGQEVILRCVPISNHLYFYWYRQILGQKVEFLVSFYNNEISEKSEIFDDQFSVERPDGSNFTLKIRSTKLEDSAMYFCASSGRVKGYTFGSGTRLTVV.

The chain employs TRBV28 and TRBJ1-2, with a possible D match to TRBD1 (5 bases). The germline CDR1 and CDR2 sequences are MDHEN and SYDVKM. The CDR3 consists of 16 residues. V was pared by 3 bases and J by 2 bases, with 16 bases between. CDR3 sequence (DNA): TGTGCCAGCAGTTTTGTGGGTACCCGGGGGAACTATGGCTACACCTTC. Translated, it gives CASSFVGTRGNYGYTF.

About this clone: Relative to the germline gene, one junction end is altered; a read error may explain this. This same CDR3 is encoded by further DNA sequences in the sample. This chain joins TRBV7-9 and TRBJ1-6; possible D gene TRBD1, 5 bases. The germline V gene encodes CDR1 SEHNR and CDR2 FQNEAQ (reference sequence). CDR3 length: 16 amino acids. The CDR3 DNA is TGTGCCAGCAGCTGGGTCCAGGGCGGGAGCAATTCCCCCCTCCACTTT. Translation gives CASSWVQGGSNSPLHF.

This chain connects TRBV5-4 to TRBJ1-5; tentatively, D is TRBD1 (5 bases). V lost 2 bases, J lost 6 bases, and 9 bases lay in between. Germline lookup yields CDR1 SGHNT and CDR2 YYREEE (reference sequence). The CDR3 sequence is 13 residues long. CDR3 bases: TGTGCCAGCAGCTTCGGGGGTACTCAGCCCCAGCATTTT. It specifies CASSFGGTQPQHF. Drawing the rest from reference TRBV5-4 and TRBJ1-5, the complete variable domain is ETGVTQSPTHLIKTRGQQVTLRCSSQSGHNTVSWYQQALGQGPQFIFQYYREEENGRGNFPPRFSGLQFPNYSSELNVNALELDDSALYLCASSFGGTQPQHFGDGTRLSIL.

This chain joins TRBV5-1 and TRBJ2-4; TRBD1 aligns across 9 bases. The germline gives CDR1 SGHRS, CDR2 YFSETQ. The J segment lost 8 bases and the V segment lost 1 base, leaving 4 bases of the junction unmatched. CDR3 size: 14 residues. CDR3 loop: CASSLTGGGDIQYF. In nucleotides, the CDR3 is TGCGCCAGCAGCTTGACAGGGGGCGGCGACATTCAGTACTTC.

J is TRBJ1-2 and V is TRBV28; a possible D gene is TRBD1 (5 bases). Germline V gives CDR1 MDHEN, CDR2 SYDVKM. Deletions cut 6 bases from V and 0 bases from J, with 20 bases between. The CDR3 is 17 residues long. The CDR3 bases are TGTGCCAGCAGAGTCCGGGGGGAGGGCCCAGCTAACTATGGCTACACCTTC. Its protein product is CASRVRGEGPANYGYTF.

The chain carries TRBV4-1 and TRBJ1-1; 8 bases line up with TRBD1. CDR3 length: 13 amino acids. Germline CDR1 and CDR2: MGHRA and YSYEKL. Trimming at V came to 7 bases and at J to 10 bases, leaving 11 bases not matched to a gene. CDR3 protein: CASNQGAREGAFF. In nucleotides, the CDR3 is TGCGCCAGCAACCAGGGGGCGAGAGAGGGAGCTTTCTTT.